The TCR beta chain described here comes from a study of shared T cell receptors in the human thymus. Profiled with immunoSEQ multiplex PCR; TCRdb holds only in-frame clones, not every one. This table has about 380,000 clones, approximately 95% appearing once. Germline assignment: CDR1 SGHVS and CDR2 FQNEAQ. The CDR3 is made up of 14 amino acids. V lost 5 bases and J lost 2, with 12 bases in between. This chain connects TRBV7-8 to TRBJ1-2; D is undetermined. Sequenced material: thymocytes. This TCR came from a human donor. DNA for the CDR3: TGTGCCAGCAGCCCAGCACTGCTCAACTATGGCTACACCTTC. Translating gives CASSPALLNYGYTF.